Included here is one TCR beta chain sequence, with context. These data originate in a study of blood T cell repertoires in COVID-19. For the study at large: The samples span acute and convalescent COVID-19 from the United States, Italy and Spain.

The method was immunoSEQ multiplex PCR; TCRdb's version includes in-frame clones alone and lacks a portion of them. The sample holds about 400,000 clones, just under 90% seen once. Germline assignment: CDR1 MGHRA and CDR2 YSYEKL. J lost 8 bases, V lost 4 bases, and 13 bases had no gene match. The CDR3 spans 15 residues. The TCR originated in a woman aged 50 to 60 who had recovered from COVID-19. Sequenced input: PBMCs or T cells enriched from blood (not recorded which). The chain joins TRBV4-1 to TRBJ1-1, with 7 bases that match TRBD1. CDR3 sequence: CASSPTIRTGDEAFF. DNA for the CDR3: TGCGCCAGCAGCCCGACAATAAGAACAGGGGACGAAGCTTTCTTT.